The 30 T cell receptor beta chains reported below all come from one sample, sequenced in a study of T cell responses to AZD1222 COVID-19 vaccine. TCRdb keeps only in-frame clones here, not all; method: immunoSEQ multiplex PCR. The sample has 140,000 to 150,000 clones, roughly 91% seen once. The specimen comprised peripheral blood, sampled on day 0 of AZD1222 vaccination. The receptors here all came from an adult in good health.

The V gene is TRBV4-2, the J gene TRBJ1-1; TRBD1 matches 8 bases. V trimming: 2 bases; J trimming: 4 bases; junction bases outside the gene matches: 15. The CDR3 length is 18 residues. The germline CDR1 and CDR2 sequences are LGHNA and YNFKEQ. This chain's CDR3 is CASSQISGGGDRPTEAFF. The CDR3 DNA is TGTGCCAGCAGCCAAATTTCCGGTGGAGGGGACAGGCCCACTGAAGCTTTCTTT.

CDR3 DNA: TGTGCCAGCAGCGTAGACGACTGGACGAACACTGAAGCTTTCTTT. Its protein product is CASSVDDWTNTEAFF. The chain employs TRBV9 and TRBJ1-1; no definite D call. Germline CDR1 is SGDLS and CDR2 is YYNGEE. V dropped 0 bases and J dropped 1 base, with 10 bases sitting between them. This CDR3 is 15 amino acids long.

V usage is TRBV5-4 and J usage is TRBJ2-1; no clear D. There are 14 residues in the CDR3. Germline V CDR1 and CDR2: SGHNT, YYREEE (reference sequence). The V end lost 2 bases, the J end lost 6 bases, and 12 bases lay between the germline ends. CDR3 in DNA: TGTGCCAGCAGCTTTCTTTTCGCGGTCAATGAGCAGTTCTTC. This codes for CASSFLFAVNEQFF.

The chain links TRBV7-9 to TRBJ2-2; 7 bases map to TRBD1. J was trimmed by 3 bases and V by 4 bases; bases with no gene match: 5. Germline loops: CDR1 SEHNR, CDR2 FQNEAQ (reference sequence). This CDR3 spans 15 amino acids. DNA for the CDR3: TGTGCCAGCAGCTCCCGGGACAGAGACACCGGGGAGCTGTTTTTT. This sequence encodes CASSSRDRDTGELFF.

The V and J genes are TRBV29-1 and TRBJ1-1, with a tentative D call TRBD1 (6 bases). V lost 0 bases, J lost 4 bases, and 12 bases lay in between. This CDR3 comprises 14 residues. Germline V gene data show CDR1 as SQVTM and CDR2 as ANQGSEA. The CDR3 DNA sequence: TGCAGCGTTGAAGATCTAGGAGGGGGCACTGAAGCTTTCTTT. This encodes CSVEDLGGGTEAFF.

The rearrangement links TRBV5-1 to TRBJ1-5; tentative D call: TRBD1 (5 bases). V dropped 0 bases and J dropped 7 bases, with 11 bases sitting between them. Per the germline V gene, CDR1 is SGHRS and CDR2 is YFSETQ. This CDR3 spans 14 amino acids. The CDR3 is CASSLVRARQPQHF. The CDR3 bases are TGCGCCAGCAGCTTGGTCAGGGCCAGGCAGCCCCAGCATTTT.

The rearrangement joins TRBV3-1 (or the pseudogene TRBV3-2) to TRBJ1-3; the match to TRBD1 covers 7 bases. CDR3 length equals 17 residues. V gave up 0 bases and J gave up 3 bases; unmatched junction bases: 8. Germline V CDR1 and CDR2: LGHDT, YNNKEL (reference sequence). This CDR3 reads CASSQDYSRGGGNTIYF. The CDR3 DNA reads TGTGCCAGCAGCCAAGACTACTCCAGGGGGGGTGGAAACACCATATATTTT.

The chain links TRBV10-3 to TRBJ1-5; 10 nucleotides align to TRBD1. The CDR3 length is 13 residues. Germline values: CDR1 ENHRY, CDR2 SYGVKD. The V and J ends lost 11 bases and 4 bases, in that order; junction bases with no gene match: 5. This CDR3 reads CASADRGNQPQHF. Written as DNA, the CDR3 is TGTGCCTCTGCGGACAGGGGGAATCAGCCCCAGCATTTT.

This chain uses TRBV11-2 with TRBJ2-7; perhaps D is TRBD1 or TRBD2 (7 bases each). The length of the CDR3 is 14 residues. V was shortened by 8 bases and J by 2 bases, with 16 bases between the two germline ends. Per germline, CDR1 SGHAT and CDR2 FQNNGV. The CDR3, as DNA: TGTGCCAGCCGACCAGGGGGAGGGGCCTACGAGCAGTACTTC. Its protein is CASRPGGGAYEQYF.

The rearrangement joins TRBV5-4 to TRBJ1-6; D uncertain. Germline V gene sequence: CDR1 SGHNT, CDR2 YYREEE (reference sequence). Trimming removed 1 base from V and 5 bases from J, with 13 bases in between. CDR3 length: 16 residues. This CDR3 is CASSLQYFSDNSPLHF. For the CDR3, the DNA is TGTGCCAGCAGCTTGCAGTATTTCAGCGATAATTCACCCCTCCACTTT.

The genes are TRBV10-1 and TRBJ2-3; 11 bases are shared with TRBD2. The CDR3 is 17 amino acids. Germline V gene data show CDR1 as WNHNN and CDR2 as SYGVQD (reference sequence). The trim removed 0 bases at V and 5 bases at J, leaving 7 bases unmatched. CDR3 nucleotide sequence: TGCGCCAGCAGTGAGTCGACCCAGACTAGCGGGAAAGATACGCAGTATTTT. Its translation: CASSESTQTSGKDTQYF.

The V gene is TRBV13, the J gene TRBJ1-2, with 11 positions matching TRBD1. Trimming at V came to 3 bases and at J to 7 bases, leaving 4 bases not matched to a gene. Germline lookup yields CDR1 PRHDT and CDR2 FYEKMQ (reference sequence). CDR3 length: 14 residues. CDR3 in DNA: TGTGCCAGCAGCTTTGGGACAGGGGGATCTGGCTACACCTTC. It yields the protein CASSFGTGGSGYTF.

The chain carries TRBV11-2 and TRBJ1-2; TRBD1 agrees at 7 bases. The junction had 9 bases not matched to a gene; V was cut back by 5 bases and J by 6 bases. The CDR3 length is 14 residues. In germline, CDR1 is SGHAT, CDR2 FQNNGV. CDR3 DNA sequence: TGTGCCAGCAGCCTGAACAGGGGCGTCGATGGCTACACCTTC. Residues: CASSLNRGVDGYTF. Together with reference TRBV11-2 and TRBJ1-2, the CDR3 gives the full variable domain: EAGVAQSPRYKIIEKRQSVAFWCNPISGHATLYWYQQILGQGPKLLIQFQNNGVVDDSQLPKDRFSAERLKGVDSTLKIQPAKLEDSAVYLCASSLNRGVDGYTFGSGTRLTVV.

This chain links TRBV9 with TRBJ2-7; 10 bases line up with TRBD1. CDR1 and CDR2 from the germline V gene are SGDLS and YYNGEE. Trimming took 3 bases from V and 6 from J; bases not matched to a gene: 9. There are 15 residues in the CDR3. The CDR3 region is CASSAGGTGAVEQYF. The CDR3 DNA reads TGTGCCAGCAGCGCTGGGGGGACAGGGGCCGTCGAGCAGTACTTC.

CDR3 sequence: CSARGTTNTGELFF. The CDR3 DNA reads as TGCAGCGCCCGGGGGACTACGAACACCGGGGAGCTGTTTTTT. This chain uses TRBV29-1 with TRBJ2-2; 7 bases align to TRBD2. This CDR3 is built from 14 residues. Trimming cost V 7 bases and J 0 bases; bases outside gene matches: 5. Germline V gives CDR1 SQVTM, CDR2 ANQGSEA.

The genes are TRBV13 and TRBJ2-2; D is possibly TRBD2 (6 bases). Germline loops: CDR1 PRHDT, CDR2 FYEKMQ (reference sequence). Trimming removed 7 bases at V and 5 bases at J, with 17 bases between. This CDR3 has 15 residues. DNA for the CDR3: TGTGCCAGCACTCGCGGAGGGGCCCATACCGGGGAGCTGTTTTTT. Its translation: CASTRGGAHTGELFF.

The chain uses TRBV5-8 and TRBJ1-6, with D perhaps TRBD1 (5 bases). Germline V CDR1 and CDR2: SGHTS, YDEGEE. The V and J ends lost 4 bases and 7 bases respectively, with 12 bases between them. The CDR3 runs 14 residues. Here the CDR3 DNA reads TGTGCCAGCAGCCCGGGGACGGCGAATTCACCCCTCCACTTT. The encoded protein is CASSPGTANSPLHF.

V usage is TRBV18 and J usage is TRBJ2-5; 7 bases line up with TRBD1. The CDR3 covers 15 residues. The germline CDR1 and CDR2 sequences are KGHSH and LQKENI. Trimming at V came to 3 bases and at J to 2 bases, leaving 6 bases not matched to a gene. The CDR3: CASSPGQNLQETQYF. The DNA of the CDR3 is TGTGCCAGCTCACCGGGACAGAACCTACAAGAGACCCAGTACTTC.

As concerns this clone: Sequence at one end of the junction differs from germline and may be a read error. V and J are TRBV27 and TRBJ2-7; 10 nucleotides agree with TRBD2. Germline V gene data show CDR1 as MNHEY and CDR2 as SMNVEV (reference sequence). The CDR3 runs to 16 residues. DNA of the CDR3: TGTGCCAGCAGTTCGACTCGGACTAGCGGCTCCTCCGAGCAGTACTTC. It is translated as CASSSTRTSGSSEQYF.

This clone was detected only once. The V and J genes are TRBV25-1 and TRBJ1-5; perhaps TRBD1 as D (5 bases). V was cut by 2 bases and J by 0 bases, with 8 bases left in between. The germline CDR1 and CDR2 sequences are MGHDK and SYGVNS. The CDR3 consists of 15 residues. The CDR3 sequence is CASSEGGVSNQPQHF. CDR3 DNA sequence: TGTGCCAGCAGTGAAGGAGGGGTTAGCAATCAGCCCCAGCATTTT.

The chain recombines TRBV7-9 with TRBJ1-2; 9 nucleotides align to TRBD1. V lost 2 bases to trimming and J lost 6 bases; unmatched junction nucleotides: 7. The CDR3 length is 15 residues. Per the germline V gene, CDR1 is SEHNR and CDR2 is FQNEAQ (reference sequence). CDR3 nucleotides: TGTGCCAGCAGCTTACCGGGACAGGGTATCGATGGCTACACCTTC. Residues: CASSLPGQGIDGYTF.

The V and J genes are TRBV6-5 and TRBJ1-2; D is ambiguous. V lost 5 bases, J lost 4 bases, and 14 bases lay in between. The CDR3 contains 14 residues. Germline values: CDR1 MNHEY, CDR2 SVGAGI. The CDR3 DNA is TGTGCCAGCAGTCCGACTCAATACTCCTATGGCTACACCTTC. Its protein product is CASSPTQYSYGYTF.

The V gene is TRBV5-1, the J gene TRBJ1-2; D may be TRBD1 (5 bases). Germline V gives CDR1 SGHRS, CDR2 YFSETQ. The germline V and J ends were trimmed by 0 bases and 0 bases, with 12 bases remaining between them. This CDR3 is 16 amino acids long. The CDR3 here is CASSLGRGGANYGYTF. The CDR3 region has the DNA TGCGCCAGCAGCTTGGGCCGGGGCGGAGCTAACTATGGCTACACCTTC.

The V and J genes are TRBV7-2 and TRBJ1-3, with D possibly matching TRBD1 (6 bases). The CDR3 is 15 amino acids. The germline gives CDR1 SGHTA, CDR2 FQGNSA. V was cut by 4 bases and J by 2 bases, with 12 bases left in between. This CDR3 reads CASSSSGVPGNTIYF. CDR3 DNA sequence: TGTGCCAGCAGCTCCTCAGGGGTCCCTGGAAACACCATATATTTT.

The chain carries TRBV5-4 and TRBJ2-1; 10 bases agree with TRBD2. V lost 4 bases and J lost 6; bases outside the gene matches: 7. This CDR3 comprises 15 residues. The germline CDR1 and CDR2 sequences are SGHNT and YYREEE (reference sequence). CDR3 sequence: CASSTLAGPGNEQFF. The CDR3 nucleotides read TGTGCCAGCAGCACACTAGCGGGGCCTGGCAATGAGCAGTTCTTC.

This clone has a handful of counts. The gene calls are TRBV7-9 and TRBJ1-5, with D tentatively TRBD1 (6 bases). Trimming cost V 3 bases and J 2 bases, with 14 bases left between them. Germline V gene data show CDR1 as SEHNR and CDR2 as FQNEAQ (reference sequence). There are 16 residues in the CDR3. CDR3 in amino acids: CASSLATGGGNQPQHF. Written as DNA, the CDR3 is TGTGCCAGCAGCTTGGCTACCGGGGGCGGCAATCAGCCCCAGCATTTT.

The chain joins TRBV11-2 to TRBJ2-7; tentatively, D is TRBD2 (6 bases). CDR1 and CDR2 (germline): SGHAT, FQNNGV. V was shortened by 6 bases and J by 5 bases, with 17 bases between the two germline ends. The CDR3 runs to 14 residues. The CDR3 sequence: CASRNTGTPNEQYF. For the CDR3, the DNA is TGTGCCAGCAGAAATACCGGGACTCCTAACGAGCAGTACTTC.

The CDR3 loop is CASREGGGRVETQYF. Here the CDR3 DNA reads TGTGCCAGCAGAGAGGGTGGGGGCCGAGTAGAGACCCAGTACTTC. The genes are TRBV6-5 and TRBJ2-5, with D perhaps matching TRBD1 (6 bases). The CDR3 covers 15 residues. Trimming took off 6 bases at V and 4 bases at J, with 18 bases between the two ends. Germline V lookup: CDR1 MNHEY, CDR2 SVGAGI.

V and J are TRBV10-2 and TRBJ2-5; 8 bases match TRBD2. Per germline, CDR1 WSHSY and CDR2 SAAADI. The V and J ends lost 1 base and 1 base, in that order; junction bases with no gene match: 5. CDR3 length equals 16 residues. Written as DNA, the CDR3 is TGCGCCAGCAGTGAGTTGAGCGGGAGTCTCCAAGAGACCCAGTACTTC. Residues: CASSELSGSLQETQYF.

The chain uses TRBV15 and TRBJ1-1, with D uncertain. The CDR3 runs 18 residues. The germline V gene has CDR1 LNHNV and CDR2 YYDKDF (reference sequence). V was shortened by 0 bases and J by 0 bases, with 17 bases between the two germline ends. The DNA of the CDR3 is TGTGCCACCAGCAGAGATATGGGGAGTGGAAGGGTGAACACTGAAGCTTTCTTT. It yields the protein CATSRDMGSGRVNTEAFF.